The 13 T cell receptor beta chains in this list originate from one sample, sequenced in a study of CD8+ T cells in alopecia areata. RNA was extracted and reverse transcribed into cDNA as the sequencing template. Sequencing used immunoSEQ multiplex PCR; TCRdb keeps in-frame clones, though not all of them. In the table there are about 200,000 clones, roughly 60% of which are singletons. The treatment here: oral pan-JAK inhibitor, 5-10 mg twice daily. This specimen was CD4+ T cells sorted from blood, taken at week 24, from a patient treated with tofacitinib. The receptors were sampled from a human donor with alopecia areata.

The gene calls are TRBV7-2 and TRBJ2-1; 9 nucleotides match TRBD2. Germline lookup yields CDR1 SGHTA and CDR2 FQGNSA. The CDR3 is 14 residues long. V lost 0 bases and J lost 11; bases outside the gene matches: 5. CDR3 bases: TGTGCCAGCAGCTTAGCGCTAGCGGGGACGAAGCAGTTCTTC. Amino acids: CASSLALAGTKQFF.

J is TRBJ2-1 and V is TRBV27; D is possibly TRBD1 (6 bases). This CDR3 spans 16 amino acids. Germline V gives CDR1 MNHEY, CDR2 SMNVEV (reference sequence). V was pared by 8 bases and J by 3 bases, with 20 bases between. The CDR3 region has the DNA TGTGCCAGCCCCACCGGGGCAGGGGCCTTCTACAATGAGCAGTTCTTC. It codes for CASPTGAGAFYNEQFF.

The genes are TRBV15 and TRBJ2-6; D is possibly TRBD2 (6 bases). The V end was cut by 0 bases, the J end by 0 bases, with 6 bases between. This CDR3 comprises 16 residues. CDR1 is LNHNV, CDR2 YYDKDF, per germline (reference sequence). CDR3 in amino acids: CATSREGGSGANVLTF. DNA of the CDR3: TGTGCCACCAGCAGAGAGGGGGGCTCTGGGGCCAACGTCCTGACTTTC.

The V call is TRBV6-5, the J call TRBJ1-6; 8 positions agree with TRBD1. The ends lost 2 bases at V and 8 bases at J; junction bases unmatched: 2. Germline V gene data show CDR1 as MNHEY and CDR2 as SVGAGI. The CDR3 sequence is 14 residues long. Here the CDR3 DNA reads TGTGCCAGCAGTTACCAGGACAGGGATTCACCCCTCCACTTT. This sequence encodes CASSYQDRDSPLHF.

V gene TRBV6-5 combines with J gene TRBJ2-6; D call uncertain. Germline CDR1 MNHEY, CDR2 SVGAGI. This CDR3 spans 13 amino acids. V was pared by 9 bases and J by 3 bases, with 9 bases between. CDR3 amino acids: CARRGDGANVLTF. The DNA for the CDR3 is TGTGCCAGAAGAGGTGATGGGGCCAACGTCCTGACTTTC.

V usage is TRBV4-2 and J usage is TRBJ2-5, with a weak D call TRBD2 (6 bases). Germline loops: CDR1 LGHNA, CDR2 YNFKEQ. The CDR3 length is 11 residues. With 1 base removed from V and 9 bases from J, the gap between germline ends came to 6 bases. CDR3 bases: TGTGCCAGCAGCCAAGGGGAGGCCCAGTACTTC. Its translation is CASSQGEAQYF.

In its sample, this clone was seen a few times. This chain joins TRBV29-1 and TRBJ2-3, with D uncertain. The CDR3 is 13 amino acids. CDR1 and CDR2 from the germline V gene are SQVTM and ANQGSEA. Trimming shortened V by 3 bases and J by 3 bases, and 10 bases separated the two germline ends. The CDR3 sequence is CSVDSQATDTQYF. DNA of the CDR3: TGCAGCGTTGATTCGCAGGCAACAGATACGCAGTATTTT.

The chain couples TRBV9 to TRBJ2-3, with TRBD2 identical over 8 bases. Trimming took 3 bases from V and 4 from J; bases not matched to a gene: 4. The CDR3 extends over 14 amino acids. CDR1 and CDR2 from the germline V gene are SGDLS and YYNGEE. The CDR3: CASSASGSPDTQYF. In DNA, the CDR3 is TGTGCCAGCAGCGCCAGCGGGAGTCCAGATACGCAGTATTTT. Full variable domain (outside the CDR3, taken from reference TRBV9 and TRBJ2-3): DSGVTQTPKHLITATGQRVTLRCSPRSGDLSVYWYQQSLDQGLQFLIQYYNGEERAKGNILERFSAQQFPDLHSELNLSSLELGDSALYFCASSASGSPDTQYFGPGTRLTVL.

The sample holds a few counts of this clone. The CDR3 DNA follows: TGTGCCAGCAGCCTTACCGGGCCCATGGAGTTCTTC. It is translated as CASSLTGPMEFF. V and J are TRBV14 and TRBJ2-1; D is unclear. The V gene's germline CDR1 is SGHDN and CDR2 FVKESK. V was clipped by 4 bases and J by 14 bases, with 15 bases between them. CDR3 length: 12 amino acids.

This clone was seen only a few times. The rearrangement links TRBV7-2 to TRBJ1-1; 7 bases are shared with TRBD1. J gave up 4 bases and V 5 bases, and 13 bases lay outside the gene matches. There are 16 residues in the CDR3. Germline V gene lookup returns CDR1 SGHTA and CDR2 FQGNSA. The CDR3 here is CASSPQTGYRGTEAFF. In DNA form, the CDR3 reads TGTGCCAGCAGCCCCCAGACAGGGTACCGCGGCACTGAAGCTTTCTTT.

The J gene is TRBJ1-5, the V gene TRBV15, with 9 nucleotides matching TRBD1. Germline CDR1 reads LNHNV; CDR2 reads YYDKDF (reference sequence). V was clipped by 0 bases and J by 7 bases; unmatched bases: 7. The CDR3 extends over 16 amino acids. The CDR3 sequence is CATSRDRGTGIQPQHF. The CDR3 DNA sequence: TGTGCCACCAGCAGAGATAGAGGGACAGGGATACAGCCCCAGCATTTT.

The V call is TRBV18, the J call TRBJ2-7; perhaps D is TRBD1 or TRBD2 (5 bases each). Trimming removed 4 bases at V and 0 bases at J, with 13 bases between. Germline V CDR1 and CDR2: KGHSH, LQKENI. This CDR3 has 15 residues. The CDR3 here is CASSHRDGVSYEQYF. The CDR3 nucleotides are TGTGCCAGCTCACACCGGGACGGAGTCTCCTACGAGCAGTACTTC.

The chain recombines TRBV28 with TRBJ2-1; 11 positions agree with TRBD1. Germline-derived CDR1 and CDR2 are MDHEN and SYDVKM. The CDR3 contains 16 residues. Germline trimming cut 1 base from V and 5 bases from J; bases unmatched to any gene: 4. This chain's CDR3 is CASSLFGQGADNEQFF. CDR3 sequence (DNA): TGTGCCAGCAGTTTATTTGGACAGGGGGCTGACAATGAGCAGTTCTTC.